The entry below describes one T cell receptor (beta chain). Methods used by the authors: For nucleated cells, counts were estimated from reference gene primer amplification. Using immunoSEQ multiplex PCR, the repertoire was profiled, and TCRdb retains in-frame clones only, with some absent. V and J calls and clone size are those listed in that table; D and trimming were worked out from the DNA. This sample has about 160,000 clones, with roughly 93% found just once. These data belong to a study of blood T cell repertoires in COVID-19. About the research overall: Donors in the United States, Italy and Spain gave samples during acute or convalescent COVID-19. In each case, the material was cDNA or gDNA derived from T cells, B-cell-depleted T cells, or PBMCs.

Deletions cut 3 bases from V and 2 bases from J, with 13 bases between. The CDR3 runs 15 residues. CDR1 and CDR2 (germline): LNHDA, SQIVND (reference sequence). Specimen: peripheral blood. The V call is TRBV19, the J call TRBJ1-1, with D hard to call. This receptor was identified in a man between 18 and 35 years old with acute or convalescent COVID-19. Written as DNA, the CDR3 is TGTGCCAGTAGTATCCGGGATTCGATTAACACTGAAGCTTTCTTT. Encoded protein: CASSIRDSINTEAFF.